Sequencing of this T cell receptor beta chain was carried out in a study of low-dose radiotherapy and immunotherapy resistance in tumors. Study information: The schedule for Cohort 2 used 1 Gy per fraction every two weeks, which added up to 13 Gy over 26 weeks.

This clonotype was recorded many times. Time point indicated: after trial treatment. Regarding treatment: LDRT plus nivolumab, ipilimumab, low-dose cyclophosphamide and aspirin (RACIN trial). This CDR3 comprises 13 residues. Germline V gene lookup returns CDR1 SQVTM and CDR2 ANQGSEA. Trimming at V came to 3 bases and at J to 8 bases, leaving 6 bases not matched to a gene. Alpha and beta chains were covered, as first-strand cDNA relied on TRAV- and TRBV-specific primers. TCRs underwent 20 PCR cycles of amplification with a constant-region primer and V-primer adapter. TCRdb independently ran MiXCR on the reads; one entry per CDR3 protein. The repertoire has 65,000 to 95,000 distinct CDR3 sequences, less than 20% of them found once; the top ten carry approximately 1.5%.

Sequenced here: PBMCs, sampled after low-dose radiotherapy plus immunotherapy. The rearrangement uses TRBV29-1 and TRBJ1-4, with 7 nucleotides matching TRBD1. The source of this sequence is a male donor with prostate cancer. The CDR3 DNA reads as TGCAGCGTTGAGACAGGGAACGGGGAAAAACTGTTTTTT. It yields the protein CSVETGNGEKLFF.